This TCR beta chain was recorded in a study of T cell responses to AZD1222 COVID-19 vaccine. General study results and limits: Baseline testing showed seropositivity in only a handful of AZD1222 recipients. Vaccine-associated CD4 TCRs spanned spike, dominant at 160-218 and 743-854. The peak T cell response came first, and repertoires were sampled only after it.

Some clones are missing from TCRdb's copy, which holds only in-frame ones; the method was immunoSEQ multiplex PCR. The profile shows more than 85,000 clones, approximately 90% of them singletons. CDR3 length equals 14 residues. From germline, CDR1 is MDHEN and CDR2 SYDVKM. Trimming removed 6 bases from V and 7 bases from J, with 19 bases in between. This clone has just one count. Its antigen remains unknown. The chain combines TRBV28 with TRBJ2-7; TRBD2 might be the D (6 bases). This TCR came from an adult in good health. Sample: peripheral blood, taken on day 0 of AZD1222 vaccination. For the CDR3, the DNA is TGTGCCAGCAGCCAGATCTTGGAGGGCGGAGAGCAGTACTTC. Protein product: CASSQILEGGEQYF.